A single sample gave rise to the 17 T cell receptor beta chains below, sequenced in a study of T-cell memory formation after mild COVID-19. TCRdb ran MiXCR on the 5' RACE reads and lists one entry per CDR3 protein. The sample has about 410,000 distinct CDR3 sequences; 20% to 30% are singletons. Sequencing input: PBMCs or a T cell subset sorted from them (not recorded which). Receptor source: an adult woman who had mild COVID-19 (a few samples of this study predate the infection). Cell type and time point are not known.

In its sample, this clonotype was seen a few times. This chain connects TRBV6-5 to TRBJ2-3; D is perhaps TRBD2 (6 bases). The CDR3 has 18 residues. V was pared by 5 bases and J by 4 bases, with 25 bases between. The germline V gene encodes CDR1 MNHEY and CDR2 SVGAGI. CDR3 nucleotide sequence: TGTGCCAGCAGTCAAAACATAGGAGGGCCGATCAGGGCAGATACGCAGTATTTT. Amino acid sequence: CASSQNIGGPIRADTQYF.

This clonotype showed up just a few times. This chain joins TRBV7-9 and TRBJ2-1, with D perhaps matching TRBD2 (5 bases). Germline assignment: CDR1 SEHNR and CDR2 FQNEAQ (reference sequence). V gave up 2 bases and J gave up 6 bases, with 8 bases separating them. There are 13 residues in the CDR3. CDR3 coding DNA: TGTGCCAGCAGCTTAAGGGCGGGCAATGAGCAGTTCTTC. Translation gives CASSLRAGNEQFF.

This clonotype was counted between two and nine times. The rearrangement joins TRBV12-3 or TRBV12-4 to TRBJ1-1, with D uncertain. V lost 5 bases and J 1 base, leaving 14 bases between the germline ends. The CDR3 length is 15 residues. Written as DNA, the CDR3 is TGTGCCAGCAGTCCTCAGGAGTCCTCGAACACTGAAGCTTTCTTT. Amino acids: CASSPQESSNTEAFF.

In nucleotides, the CDR3 is TGCGCCAGCAGCCAAGGTGGACAGGGAGTAAACACCGGGGAGCTGTTTTTT. It codes for CASSQGGQGVNTGELFF. This rearrangement joins TRBV4-1 to TRBJ2-2, with 8 bases that match TRBD1. The CDR3 contains 17 residues. The V gene's germline CDR1 is MGHRA and CDR2 YSYEKL. The ends lost 1 base at V and 2 bases at J; junction bases unmatched: 6.

The chain couples TRBV4-2 to TRBJ2-3; D unresolved. Germline V gene lookup returns CDR1 LGHNA and CDR2 YNFKEQ. The CDR3 is 14 residues long. V gave up 0 bases and J gave up 4 bases, with 8 bases separating them. For the CDR3, the DNA is TGTGCCAGCAGCCAAGAGCGGTACTCAGATACGCAGTATTTT. Translation gives CASSQERYSDTQYF.

This clonotype was found a few times. V is TRBV20-1 and J is TRBJ1-5, with a possible D match to TRBD1 (5 bases). This CDR3 region has 13 residues. Germline V gives CDR1 DFQATT, CDR2 SNEGSKA (reference sequence). V lost 6 bases to trimming and J lost 4 bases, with 13 bases between them. The CDR3 nucleotides are TGCAGTGCCCCGGTGGCAGGGAATCAGCCCCAGCATTTT. It is translated as CSAPVAGNQPQHF.

V usage is TRBV7-9 and J usage is TRBJ2-7, with 12 bases aligning to TRBD2. Germline CDR1 is SEHNR and CDR2 is FQNEAQ (reference sequence). V was clipped by 3 bases and J by 3 bases; unmatched bases: 3. CDR3 length: 15 residues. The CDR3 protein is CASSLTSGGVYEQYF. The CDR3 bases are TGTGCCAGCAGCTTGACTAGCGGGGGTGTCTACGAGCAGTACTTC. The variable domain in full, with the rest retrieved from reference TRBV7-9 and TRBJ2-7, is DTGVSQNPRHKITKRGQNVTFRCDPISEHNRLYWYRQTLGQGPEFLTYFQNEAQLEKSRLLSDRFSAERPKGSFSTLEIQRTEQGDSAMYLCASSLTSGGVYEQYFGPGTRLTVT.

This clonotype has a count of ten or more. The chain uses TRBV11-2 and TRBJ1-5; D gene ambiguous. CDR3 length: 16 amino acids. The germline gives CDR1 SGHAT, CDR2 FQNNGV. Trimming took off 3 bases at V and 0 bases at J, with 12 bases between the two ends. CDR3 region: CASSLMGNPSNQPQHF. CDR3 nucleotides: TGTGCCAGCAGCTTGATGGGAAATCCTAGCAATCAGCCCCAGCATTTT.

This clonotype was detected many times. The chain combines TRBV12-3 or TRBV12-4 with TRBJ1-2; a weak D match, TRBD1 (6 bases). The CDR3 is made up of 13 amino acids. V was pared by 7 bases and J by 8 bases, with 17 bases between. The CDR3 bases are TGTGCCAGCACCTTGGGGGCAGGGGTAGGCTACACCTTC. Translation gives CASTLGAGVGYTF.

This chain joins TRBV6-1 and TRBJ2-7; TRBD2 is a possible D gene (6 bases). CDR1 is MNHNS and CDR2 is SASEGT in the germline V gene. The CDR3 sequence is 13 residues long. The V gene lost 9 bases and the J gene lost 3 bases, with 15 bases spanning the gap. This chain's CDR3 is CASAIDGGYEQYF. As DNA, the CDR3 is TGTGCCAGTGCCATAGACGGGGGCTACGAGCAGTACTTC.

The J gene is TRBJ1-2, the V gene TRBV5-1; 8 positions match TRBD1. This CDR3 comprises 15 residues. J gave up 4 bases and V 0 bases, and 5 bases lay outside the gene matches. CDR1 and CDR2 from the germline V gene are SGHRS and YFSETQ. CDR3 sequence: CASSLGVTGVYGYTF. CDR3 in DNA: TGCGCCAGCAGCTTGGGTGTGACAGGGGTCTATGGCTACACCTTC. Full variable domain (outside the CDR3, taken from reference TRBV5-1 and TRBJ1-2): KAGVTQTPRYLIKTRGQQVTLSCSPISGHRSVSWYQQTPGQGLQFLFEYFSETQRNKGNFPGRFSGRQFSNSRSEMNVSTLELGDSALYLCASSLGVTGVYGYTFGSGTRLTVV.

In its sample, this clonotype was seen a few times. J is TRBJ1-1 and V is TRBV7-2; the D gene is possibly TRBD1 (5 bases). Trimming removed 5 bases at V and 1 base at J, with 14 bases between. CDR3 length: 15 amino acids. Looked up from germline, CDR1 is SGHTA and CDR2 is FQGNSA. As DNA, the CDR3 is TGTGCCAGCAGCCGCCTACAGGTTTCGAACACTGAAGCTTTCTTT. Its protein is CASSRLQVSNTEAFF.

This clonotype was observed many times. This CDR3 is CSASKGEASAYEQYF. The CDR3 coding sequence is TGCAGTGCTAGCAAAGGAGAGGCCTCTGCATACGAGCAGTACTTC. The genes are TRBV20-1 and TRBJ2-7; the D is unclear. This CDR3 is built from 15 residues. The germline V gene has CDR1 DFQATT and CDR2 SNEGSKA (reference sequence). Trimming left V 3 bases short and J 4 bases short, with 19 bases between.

This clonotype has only a few counts. This chain connects TRBV29-1 to TRBJ2-3; 12 bases align to TRBD2. The CDR3 sequence is 14 residues long. The V segment lost 6 bases and the J segment 4 bases; nucleotides outside the gene matches: 5. CDR1 is SQVTM, CDR2 ANQGSEA, per germline. The CDR3 DNA follows: TGCAGCGTCCTTACTAGCGGGAGGTCAGATACGCAGTATTTT. Translating gives CSVLTSGRSDTQYF.

The chain combines TRBV7-2 with TRBJ2-1, with D perhaps given as TRBD1 or TRBD2 (5 bases each). The germline V and J ends were trimmed by 5 bases and 5 bases, with 13 bases remaining between them. Germline CDR1 SGHTA, CDR2 FQGNSA. The CDR3 runs to 14 residues. CDR3 DNA sequence: TGTGCCAGCAGCCGGGGACCGATCAACAATGAGCAGTTCTTC. As protein: CASSRGPINNEQFF. Full variable domain (remainder filled in from reference TRBV7-2 and TRBJ2-1): GAGVSQSPSNKVTEKGKDVELRCDPISGHTALYWYRQSLGQGLEFLIYFQGNSAPDKSGLPSDRFSAERTGGSVSTLTIQRTQQEDSAVYLCASSRGPINNEQFFGPGTRLTVL.

This chain joins TRBV6-6 and TRBJ2-2, with 7 bases aligning to TRBD1. Germline values: CDR1 MNHNY, CDR2 SVGAGI (reference sequence). V lost 6 bases, J lost 3 bases, and 7 bases stayed unmatched. The CDR3 extends over 15 amino acids. CDR3 protein: CASRIRDSYTGELFF. For the CDR3, the DNA is TGTGCCAGCAGGATAAGGGACAGTTACACCGGGGAGCTGTTTTTT.

The J gene is TRBJ2-1, the V gene TRBV7-2; either TRBD1 or TRBD2 may supply D (5 bases each). CDR1 and CDR2 (germline): SGHTA, FQGNSA. Trimming left V 1 base short and J 2 bases short, with 18 bases between. The CDR3 has 18 amino acids. CDR3: CASSLDFMVRGTYNEQFF. The DNA for the CDR3 is TGTGCCAGCAGCTTAGACTTTATGGTTCGGGGCACCTACAATGAGCAGTTCTTC.